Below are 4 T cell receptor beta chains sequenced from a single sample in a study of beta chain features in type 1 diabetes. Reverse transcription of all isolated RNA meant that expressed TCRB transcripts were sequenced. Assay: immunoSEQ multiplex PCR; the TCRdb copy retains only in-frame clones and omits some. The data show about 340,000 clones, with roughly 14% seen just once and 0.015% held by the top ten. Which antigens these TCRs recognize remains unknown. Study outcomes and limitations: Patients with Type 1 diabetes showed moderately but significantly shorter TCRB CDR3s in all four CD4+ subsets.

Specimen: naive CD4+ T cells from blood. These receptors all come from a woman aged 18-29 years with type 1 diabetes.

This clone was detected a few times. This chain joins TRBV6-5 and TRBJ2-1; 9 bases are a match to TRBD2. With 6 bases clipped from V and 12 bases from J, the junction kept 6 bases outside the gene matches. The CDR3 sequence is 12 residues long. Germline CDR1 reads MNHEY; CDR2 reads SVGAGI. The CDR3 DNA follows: TGTGCCAGCAGCTCCGGGACTAGCCGGCAGTTCTTC. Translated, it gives CASSSGTSRQFF.

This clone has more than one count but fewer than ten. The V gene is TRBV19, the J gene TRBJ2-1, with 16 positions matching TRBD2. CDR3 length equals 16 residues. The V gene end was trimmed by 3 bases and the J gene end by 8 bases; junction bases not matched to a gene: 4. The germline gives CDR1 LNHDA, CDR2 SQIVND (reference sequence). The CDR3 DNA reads TGTGCCAGTAGTATGGTAGGGACTAGCGGGAGGGATGAGCAGTTCTTC. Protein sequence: CASSMVGTSGRDEQFF.

Here the CDR3 DNA reads TGTGCCAGCAGTGAATCAGATGTAGACAGCTATGGCTACACCTTC. As protein: CASSESDVDSYGYTF. This sequence joins TRBV25-1 and TRBJ1-2; D is possibly TRBD1 (5 bases). Trimming removed 1 base at V and 4 bases at J, with 13 bases between. This CDR3 contains 15 residues. Germline V lookup: CDR1 MGHDK, CDR2 SYGVNS.

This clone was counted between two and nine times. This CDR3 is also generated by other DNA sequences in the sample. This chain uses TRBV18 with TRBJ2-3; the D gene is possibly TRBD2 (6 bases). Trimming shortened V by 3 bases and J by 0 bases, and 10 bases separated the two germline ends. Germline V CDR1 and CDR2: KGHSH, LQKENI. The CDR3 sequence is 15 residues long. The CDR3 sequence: CASSPMAGSTDTQYF. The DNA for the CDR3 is TGTGCCAGCTCACCGATGGCGGGAAGCACAGATACGCAGTATTTT.